What follows are 18 T cell receptor beta chains derived from one specimen sequenced in a study of cytomegalovirus exposure and HLA in healthy donors. Primers included in the PCR were 60 Vbeta and 13 Jbeta primers. Clones were sequenced by immunoSEQ multiplex PCR, and TCRdb holds only the in-frame ones, with some missing. Seen here are 150,000 or so clones, approximately 81% observed once, and the top ten hold roughly 2.3%. The sample comprised PBMCs. These TCRs come from a young woman in good health and CMV-seronegative.

This sequence joins TRBV5-1 and TRBJ1-1, with D possibly being TRBD1 (5 bases). With 0 bases removed from V and 4 bases from J, the gap between germline ends came to 7 bases. The CDR3 is 13 residues long. Germline CDR1 and CDR2: SGHRS and YFSETQ. The CDR3 sequence: CASSLGQPTEAFF. The DNA of the CDR3 is TGCGCCAGCAGCTTGGGACAGCCCACTGAAGCTTTCTTT.

The chain has TRBV2 and TRBJ1-1; 10 nucleotides match TRBD1. V lost 3 bases to trimming and J lost 7 bases; unmatched junction nucleotides: 8. The germline V gene has CDR1 SNHLY and CDR2 FYNNEI. CDR3 length: 15 amino acids. The DNA of the CDR3 is TGTGCCAGCAGTGAGGGACAGGGGCAGGTTAATGAAGCTTTCTTT. Protein product: CASSEGQGQVNEAFF.

The CDR3 loop reads CASSWTSGGPYEQFF. CDR3 sequence (DNA): TGCGCCAGCAGCTGGACTAGCGGGGGCCCCTATGAGCAGTTCTTC. The J gene is TRBJ2-1, the V gene TRBV5-1, with 13 nucleotides matching TRBD2. J was trimmed by 8 bases and V by 3 bases; bases with no gene match: 5. Germline CDR1 SGHRS, CDR2 YFSETQ. CDR3 length equals 15 residues.

The chain uses TRBV25-1 and TRBJ2-5, with D unresolved. V lost 6 bases to trimming and J lost 4 bases, with 9 bases between them. CDR3 length equals 12 residues. Germline assignment: CDR1 MGHDK and CDR2 SYGVNS. The CDR3 DNA follows: TGTGCCAGCAGCCCCTATGGAGAGACCCAGTACTTC. It codes for CASSPYGETQYF.

V gene TRBV29-1 combines with J gene TRBJ2-1; possibly TRBD2 for D (6 bases). Trimming shortened V by 4 bases and J by 5 bases, and 15 bases separated the two germline ends. Germline assignment: CDR1 SQVTM and CDR2 ANQGSEA. The CDR3 totals 14 residues. The CDR3 spells CSVGRLDIHNEQFF. The CDR3, as DNA: TGCAGCGTTGGGCGACTAGATATCCACAATGAGCAGTTCTTC.

In the case of this clone: One end of the junction varies from germline; a read error may be responsible. V gene TRBV7-2 combines with J gene TRBJ2-1, with 8 bases that match TRBD1. Germline values: CDR1 SGHTA, CDR2 FQGNSA. CDR3 length equals 12 residues. CDR3 in amino acids: CASSQAGTGQLF. CDR3 DNA: TGTGCCAGCAGCCAGGCGGGGACAGGACAGCTCTTC.

This chain joins TRBV11-2 and TRBJ2-5; 11 nucleotides match TRBD2. Trimming took 5 bases from V and 5 from J; bases not matched to a gene: 7. This CDR3 has 15 amino acids. Germline CDR1 SGHAT, CDR2 FQNNGV. CDR3 amino acids: CASSLMTSGKETQYF. The CDR3 nucleotides read TGTGCCAGCAGCCTGATGACTAGCGGGAAGGAGACCCAGTACTTC.

This clone was seen only once. Other DNA sequences within the sample encode an identical CDR3. V is TRBV28 and J is TRBJ2-2; 8 nucleotides match TRBD1. V lost 4 bases and J lost 1; bases outside the gene matches: 2. Germline CDR1 and CDR2: MDHEN and SYDVKM. The CDR3 loop spans 15 amino acids. The CDR3 reads CASSSGQGNTGELFF. The CDR3 DNA follows: TGTGCCAGCAGTTCTGGACAGGGGAACACCGGGGAGCTGTTTTTT.

V is TRBV5-1 and J is TRBJ2-2; D is perhaps TRBD1 (5 bases). V lost 4 bases to trimming and J lost 2 bases, with 12 bases between them. Germline lookup yields CDR1 SGHRS and CDR2 YFSETQ. This CDR3 spans 15 amino acids. CDR3 nucleotide sequence: TGCGCCAGCAGCCCCCTGACAGCCAACACCGGGGAGCTGTTTTTT. This gives the protein CASSPLTANTGELFF.

This chain connects TRBV4-2 to TRBJ1-5; TRBD1 might be the D (5 bases). Per the germline V gene, CDR1 is LGHNA and CDR2 is YNFKEQ. V was cut by 0 bases and J by 7 bases, with 7 bases left in between. This CDR3 comprises 13 residues. The CDR3 DNA reads as TGTGCCAGCAGCCAAGACAGGGCGCAGCCCCAGCATTTT. Amino acids: CASSQDRAQPQHF.

The chain carries TRBV5-1 and TRBJ2-1, with 8 positions matching TRBD2. The J segment lost 7 bases and the V segment lost 0 bases, leaving 9 bases of the junction unmatched. The CDR3 consists of 16 residues. The germline V gene has CDR1 SGHRS and CDR2 YFSETQ. In nucleotides, the CDR3 is TGCGCCAGCAGCTTGGTGGGGCGGGGGGCCGTAAATGAGCAGTTCTTC. Amino acids: CASSLVGRGAVNEQFF. The whole variable domain, filled in from reference TRBV5-1 and TRBJ2-1, reads KAGVTQTPRYLIKTRGQQVTLSCSPISGHRSVSWYQQTPGQGLQFLFEYFSETQRNKGNFPGRFSGRQFSNSRSEMNVSTLELGDSALYLCASSLVGRGAVNEQFFGPGTRLTVL.

The chain combines TRBV9 with TRBJ2-1, with D unclear. Germline assignment: CDR1 SGDLS and CDR2 YYNGEE. The V gene lost 0 bases and the J gene lost 8 bases, with 12 bases spanning the gap. The CDR3 is 14 amino acids. The CDR3, as DNA: TGTGCCAGCAGCGTAGAATGGCCGGCGGATGAGCAGTTCTTC. This codes for CASSVEWPADEQFF.

The rearrangement uses TRBV5-1 and TRBJ2-7, with 8 bases that match TRBD2. J gave up 1 base and V 4 bases, and 7 bases lay outside the gene matches. This CDR3 contains 15 residues. Germline V lookup: CDR1 SGHRS, CDR2 YFSETQ. This CDR3 reads CASSGGVAGSYEQYF. CDR3 in DNA: TGCGCCAGCAGCGGGGGGGTAGCGGGATCCTACGAGCAGTACTTC.

V and J are TRBV28 and TRBJ1-4, with no clear D. The germline V gene has CDR1 MDHEN and CDR2 SYDVKM. The ends were cut back, 2 bases at V and 5 bases at J, with 12 bases in the middle. The CDR3 is made up of 15 amino acids. CDR3 protein: CASSLPPGLNEKLFF. CDR3 nucleotides: TGTGCCAGCAGTTTACCGCCAGGTTTGAATGAAAAACTGTTTTTT.

This clone was seen a single time. The V call is TRBV5-1, the J call TRBJ2-1; 7 nucleotides line up with TRBD1. The CDR3 has 16 amino acids. CDR1 and CDR2 from the germline V gene are SGHRS and YFSETQ. V shed 4 bases and J 2 bases; nucleotides not matched to a gene: 9. The CDR3 is CASSDKGALTYNEQFF. DNA for the CDR3: TGCGCCAGCAGCGACAAGGGGGCCTTAACCTACAATGAGCAGTTCTTC.

The chain joins TRBV29-1 to TRBJ2-7; 8 bases align to TRBD2. The CDR3 is 13 residues long. The germline V gene encodes CDR1 SQVTM and CDR2 ANQGSEA. J gave up 7 bases and V 6 bases, and 11 bases lay outside the gene matches. CDR3 region: CSVDYGLAGEQYF. CDR3 DNA: TGCAGCGTAGATTACGGACTAGCCGGGGAGCAGTACTTC.

The V gene is TRBV5-1, the J gene TRBJ2-1; 7 bases map to TRBD2. CDR3 size: 16 residues. The trim removed 5 bases at V and 0 bases at J, leaving 8 bases unmatched. In germline, CDR1 is SGHRS, CDR2 YFSETQ. CDR3: CASREWGGSSYNEQFF. CDR3 DNA sequence: TGCGCCAGCAGGGAATGGGGCGGGAGCTCCTACAATGAGCAGTTCTTC.

The chain combines TRBV4-1 with TRBJ2-2, with unresolved D. Deletions cut 1 base from V and 8 bases from J, with 14 bases between. Germline lookup yields CDR1 MGHRA and CDR2 YSYEKL. This CDR3 has 15 amino acids. CDR3 protein: CASSQGHLVRGELFF. In DNA, the CDR3 is TGCGCCAGCAGCCAAGGGCACCTAGTGCGGGGGGAGCTGTTTTTT.